What follows are 7 T cell receptor beta chains derived from one specimen sequenced in a study of T-cell reconstitution after alpha-beta-depleted transplantation in children. Unique molecular identifiers were incorporated during preparation of the TCRbeta library. TCRdb re-analysed the PCR reads in MiXCR, keeping a single row per CDR3 protein. The sample lists about 370,000 distinct CDR3 sequences; 20% were seen once. This sample comprised PBMCs from the stem cell graft donor, obtained from the stem cell graft. The receptor source for this set is a human donor who donated a stem cell graft to a child with acute myeloid leukemia.

CDR3 residues: CASSTHSGSDTDTQYF. CDR3 nucleotide sequence: TGTGCCAGCAGTACCCACAGCGGGAGTGACACAGATACGCAGTATTTT. The chain combines TRBV12-3 or TRBV12-4 with TRBJ2-3; the match to TRBD2 covers 8 bases. V lost 5 bases, J lost 2 bases, and 9 bases stayed unmatched. The CDR3 loop spans 16 amino acids.

This clonotype was observed a few times. The chain employs TRBV9 and TRBJ2-2, with TRBD1 identical over 7 bases. The germline CDR1 and CDR2 sequences are SGDLS and YYNGEE. The ends lost 3 bases at V and 4 bases at J; junction bases unmatched: 9. CDR3 length: 16 amino acids. The CDR3 sequence: CASSAPTGVSTGELFF. The CDR3 nucleotides are TGTGCCAGCAGCGCCCCTACAGGGGTGAGCACCGGGGAGCTGTTTTTT.

This clonotype has a count of ten or more. The rearrangement links TRBV29-1 to TRBJ2-5, with D perhaps being TRBD1 or TRBD2 (6 bases each). The CDR3 covers 12 residues. CDR1 and CDR2 (germline): SQVTM, ANQGSEA. The V and J ends lost 8 bases and 2 bases respectively, with 12 bases between them. CDR3 bases: TGCAGCATGGGGGGCAGACAAGAGACCCAGTACTTC. Its protein product is CSMGGRQETQYF.

The rearrangement links TRBV7-4 to TRBJ2-3; TRBD2 agrees at 10 bases. The CDR3 consists of 24 residues. The germline V gene has CDR1 SGHVT and CDR2 SQSDAQ. V was clipped by 0 bases and J by 0 bases; unmatched bases: 24. CDR3 sequence (DNA): TGTGCCAGCAGCTTAGCAACCGGGACTAGCGTCCGGGAGCATGGTCCCCAAAGCACAGATACGCAGTATTTT. Amino acids: CASSLATGTSVREHGPQSTDTQYF.

V gene TRBV4-2 combines with J gene TRBJ2-2, with D perhaps being TRBD1 or TRBD2 (5 bases each). The V gene's germline CDR1 is LGHNA and CDR2 YNFKEQ. Trimming left V 2 bases short and J 5 bases short, with 15 bases between. This CDR3 has 16 residues. CDR3 sequence reads: CASSQIWGRSTGELFF. CDR3 coding DNA: TGTGCCAGCAGCCAAATATGGGGACGGAGTACCGGGGAGCTGTTTTTT.

The chain has TRBV6-1 and TRBJ1-5; D call uncertain. Germline V gene sequence: CDR1 MNHNS, CDR2 SASEGT. There are 14 residues in the CDR3. With 3 bases removed from V and 0 bases from J, the gap between germline ends came to 6 bases. Written as DNA, the CDR3 is TGTGCCAGCAGTGATATGGGTAGCAATCAGCCCCAGCATTTT. Its translation is CASSDMGSNQPQHF.

This clonotype has a handful of counts. The chain combines TRBV6-5 with TRBJ2-1, with 10 bases aligning to TRBD2. The CDR3 loop spans 15 amino acids. V lost 3 bases and J lost 7; bases outside the gene matches: 6. CDR1 MNHEY and CDR2 SVGAGI come from the germline V gene. In nucleotides, the CDR3 is TGTGCCAGCAGTTATTCCCTTAGCGGGAGGAATGAGCAGTTCTTC. Amino acids: CASSYSLSGRNEQFF.